This TCR beta chain is from a study of cytomegalovirus exposure and HLA in healthy donors. Study context: Earlier results showed some 120 million unique TCR beta sequences derived from approximately 180 million T cells. Regarding the study as a whole: There were reportedly fewer N-insertions in an Asian-associated ancestry cluster than the roughly 610-donor mean, in a later analysis. The authors considered a cluster of highly shared sequence variants likely to be a sequencing artifact. The authors listed about 170 TCR beta chains as cytomegalovirus-associated.

Comments on this clone: The target antigen is unknown.

PCR employed 60 Vbeta and 13 Jbeta primers. Using immunoSEQ multiplex PCR, the repertoire was profiled, and TCRdb retains in-frame clones only, with some absent. The sample has roughly 120,000 clones; around 86% are singletons. CDR1 is SGHTA, CDR2 FQGTGA, per germline. There are 17 residues in the CDR3. Trimming cost V 5 bases and J 2 bases; bases outside gene matches: 13. The V gene is TRBV7-3, the J gene TRBJ2-3; 7 nucleotides match TRBD2. The origin of this receptor is a woman between 40 and 50 years old in good health and CMV-seronegative. Sequences were obtained from PBMCs. CDR3 sequence (DNA): TGTGCCAGCAGCCCGACCCAGGCGGGAGTCTTCACAGATACGCAGTATTTT. This gives the protein CASSPTQAGVFTDTQYF. Looking up the rest from reference TRBV7-3 and TRBJ2-3 gives the full variable domain: GAGVSQTPSNKVTEKGKYVELRCDPISGHTALYWYRQSLGQGPEFLIYFQGTGAADDSGLPNDRFFAVRPEGSVSTLKIQRTERGDSAVYLCASSPTQAGVFTDTQYFGPGTRLTVL.